The 24 T cell receptor beta chains listed next were all sequenced from one sample in a study of blood T cell repertoires in COVID-19. Some clones are missing from TCRdb's copy, which holds only in-frame ones; the method was immunoSEQ multiplex PCR. Among approximately 220,000 clones listed, 80% to 85% were seen once. Sequencing was carried out using peripheral blood. These receptors all come from a woman in her fifties or sixties who had recovered from COVID-19.

The CDR3: CASSQDRADQPQHF. The CDR3 DNA sequence: TGTGCCAGCTCGCAGGACAGGGCAGATCAGCCCCAGCATTTT. The chain carries TRBV18 and TRBJ1-5; TRBD1 matches 8 bases. The V gene end was trimmed by 6 bases and the J gene end by 5 bases; junction bases not matched to a gene: 6. Germline V gene lookup returns CDR1 KGHSH and CDR2 LQKENI. CDR3 size: 14 residues.

This CDR3 is CASSLAGGVGTDTQYF. The CDR3 DNA reads TGCGCCAGCAGCTTGGCGGGCGGGGTCGGCACAGATACGCAGTATTTT. The chain has TRBV5-1 and TRBJ2-3, with D perhaps TRBD2 (6 bases). The CDR3 is 16 residues long. The ends were cut back, 0 bases at V and 1 base at J, with 12 bases in the middle. Per germline, CDR1 SGHRS and CDR2 YFSETQ.

The V gene is TRBV12-5, the J gene TRBJ2-1; a weak D match, TRBD2 (6 bases). The V end lost 1 base, the J end lost 5 bases, and 15 bases lay between the germline ends. The CDR3 is 16 amino acids. In germline, CDR1 is LGHNT, CDR2 FRNRAP. This CDR3 is CASGLEFRGIDNEQFF. The CDR3 DNA is TGTGCTAGTGGTTTGGAATTTCGGGGGATTGACAATGAGCAGTTCTTC.

This chain joins TRBV11-3 and TRBJ2-1; D unresolved. This CDR3 has 13 residues. V gave up 6 bases and J gave up 6 bases, with 12 bases separating them. From germline, CDR1 is SGHNT and CDR2 YENEEA. Written as DNA, the CDR3 is TGTGCCAGCAGTTTGGGCCCAGGCAATGAGCAGTTCTTC. Translated: CASSLGPGNEQFF.

This clone was detected only once. This chain uses TRBV6-6 with TRBJ1-4, with 10 bases aligning to TRBD1. This CDR3 comprises 16 residues. CDR1 and CDR2 from the germline V gene are MNHNY and SVGAGI (reference sequence). V was clipped by 4 bases and J by 4 bases; unmatched bases: 6. The CDR3 loop reads CASSSRDRGLNEKLFF. The CDR3 bases are TGTGCCAGCAGTTCCCGGGACAGGGGCCTTAATGAAAAACTGTTTTTT.

This chain connects TRBV7-8 to TRBJ2-7, with 8 bases aligning to TRBD1. The germline CDR1 and CDR2 sequences are SGHVS and FQNEAQ. The V and J ends lost 5 bases and 7 bases, in that order; junction bases with no gene match: 10. The CDR3 is 14 amino acids. This CDR3 is CASSTRTGMREQYF. The CDR3 DNA sequence: TGTGCCAGCAGCACCAGGACAGGGATGAGGGAGCAGTACTTC.

This chain uses TRBV29-1 with TRBJ1-1; the D gene is possibly TRBD1 (6 bases). The ends were cut back, 7 bases at V and 7 bases at J, with 16 bases in the middle. The CDR3 extends over 12 amino acids. Germline assignment: CDR1 SQVTM and CDR2 ANQGSEA. CDR3 sequence (DNA): TGCAGCGCGCTGGGGGGGCGGAGTGAAGCTTTCTTT. Protein: CSALGGRSEAFF. The full variable domain, in which reference TRBV29-1 and TRBJ1-1 provide the parts outside the CDR3, is SAVISQKPSRDICQRGTSLTIQCQVDSQVTMMFWYRQQPGQSLTLIATANQGSEATYESGFVIDKFPISRPNLTFSTLTVSNMSPEDSSIYLCSALGGRSEAFFGQGTRLTVV.

V is TRBV3-1 (or the pseudogene TRBV3-2) and J is TRBJ2-3, with D possibly matching TRBD1 (5 bases). V was trimmed by 0 bases and J by 8 bases, leaving 6 bases between them. Germline loops: CDR1 LGHDT, CDR2 YNNKEL (reference sequence). The CDR3 runs 12 residues. The CDR3 DNA is TGTGCCAGCAGCCAAGAAAGGGGTACGCAGTATTTT. This encodes CASSQERGTQYF.

This clone was seen a single time. The CDR3 coding sequence is TGTGCCAGCAGCCCGAGACTAGCGGGGGAGAACACCGGGGAGCTGTTTTTT. Its translation is CASSPRLAGENTGELFF. The chain employs TRBV7-6 and TRBJ2-2, with 12 bases matching TRBD2. CDR3 length: 17 amino acids. Germline V lookup: CDR1 SGHVS, CDR2 FNYEAQ. With V trimmed by 5 bases and J by 1 base, 5 bases remained unmatched. The full variable domain, rest sourced from reference TRBV7-6 and TRBJ2-2, is GAGVSQSPRYKVTKRGQDVALRCDPISGHVSLYWYRQALGQGPEFLTYFNYEAQQDKSGLPNDRFSAERPEGSISTLTIQRTEQRDSAMYRCASSPRLAGENTGELFFGEGSRLTVL.

This clone appeared a single time. The chain has TRBV9 and TRBJ1-2, with D unresolved. The germline V gene encodes CDR1 SGDLS and CDR2 YYNGEE. CDR3 length equals 14 residues. The ends were cut back, 4 bases at V and 11 bases at J, with 21 bases in the middle. CDR3 DNA: TGTGCCAGCAGCTCCCAACATACGGGGTTGGGGTACACCTTC. Protein product: CASSSQHTGLGYTF.

A remark on this clone: Other nucleotide sequences from this sample produce the same CDR3. V gene TRBV3-1 (or the pseudogene TRBV3-2) combines with J gene TRBJ2-7; D unresolved. The germline V and J ends were trimmed by 1 base and 3 bases, with 4 bases remaining between them. The CDR3 extends over 12 amino acids. The V gene's germline CDR1 is LGHDT and CDR2 YNNKEL (reference sequence). The CDR3 is CASSQAGYEQYF. In nucleotides, the CDR3 is TGTGCCAGCAGCCAAGCAGGCTACGAGCAGTACTTC.

The rearrangement joins TRBV19 to TRBJ1-5; unclear D gene. Trimming stripped 0 bases from V and 7 bases from J, with 7 bases between. The CDR3 consists of 13 residues. The germline CDR1 and CDR2 sequences are LNHDA and SQIVND (reference sequence). CDR3 bases: TGTGCCAGTAGTATAGAGGGAGGGCAGCCCCAGCATTTT. Protein sequence: CASSIEGGQPQHF.

The chain uses TRBV7-2 and TRBJ2-1; maybe TRBD2 (6 bases). Germline CDR1 SGHTA, CDR2 FQGNSA. With 5 bases removed from V and 2 bases from J, the gap between germline ends came to 13 bases. There are 15 residues in the CDR3. CDR3 sequence: CASSTIAVPYNEQFF. CDR3 coding DNA: TGTGCCAGCAGCACCATAGCGGTTCCCTACAATGAGCAGTTCTTC.

The V and J genes are TRBV27 and TRBJ2-7; D is unresolved. CDR3 length equals 13 residues. Per the germline V gene, CDR1 is MNHEY and CDR2 is SMNVEV (reference sequence). V lost 3 bases to trimming and J lost 2 bases, with 8 bases between them. The CDR3 sequence is CASSFLQTYEQYF. In DNA form, the CDR3 reads TGTGCCAGCAGTTTTTTGCAGACCTACGAGCAGTACTTC.

The rearrangement uses TRBV6-5 and TRBJ2-3; 10 bases line up with TRBD1. Germline assignment: CDR1 MNHEY and CDR2 SVGAGI. The V gene end was trimmed by 5 bases and the J gene end by 6 bases; junction bases not matched to a gene: 5. This CDR3 region has 14 residues. This CDR3 is CASSPDRGGDTQYF. CDR3 coding DNA: TGTGCCAGCAGTCCGGACAGGGGGGGGGATACGCAGTATTTT.

This chain joins TRBV12-3 or TRBV12-4 and TRBJ2-5, with D hard to call. The V and J ends lost 5 bases and 5 bases respectively, with 9 bases between them. The CDR3 is 12 amino acids. CDR3: CASSDPGETQYF. Here the CDR3 DNA reads TGTGCCAGCAGTGACCCCGGGGAGACCCAGTACTTC.

This rearrangement joins TRBV2 to TRBJ1-6; TRBD1 aligns across 7 bases. V was clipped by 6 bases and J by 6 bases; unmatched bases: 8. There are 15 residues in the CDR3. Germline CDR1 SNHLY, CDR2 FYNNEI. This CDR3 is CASRTRQGGNSPLHF. CDR3 sequence (DNA): TGTGCCAGCAGGACAAGACAGGGAGGTAATTCACCCCTCCACTTT.

The chain joins TRBV5-1 to TRBJ1-5, with a weak D call TRBD1 (5 bases). The CDR3 is 13 amino acids. Trimming stripped 1 base from V and 8 bases from J, with 10 bases between. The germline V gene has CDR1 SGHRS and CDR2 YFSETQ. In nucleotides, the CDR3 is TGCGCCAGCAGCTTGAGGGGTGTGGAGCCCCAGCATTTT. This codes for CASSLRGVEPQHF.

The chain recombines TRBV7-2 with TRBJ2-1, with 9 nucleotides matching TRBD2. V was clipped by 5 bases and J by 3 bases; unmatched bases: 5. Germline CDR1 SGHTA, CDR2 FQGNSA. The CDR3 is 15 residues long. This CDR3 reads CASSHPSGVYNEQFF. The CDR3 bases are TGTGCCAGCAGCCACCCTAGCGGGGTCTACAATGAGCAGTTCTTC.

This clone is a singleton in its sample. This rearrangement joins TRBV15 to TRBJ1-2, with 8 bases lining up with TRBD1. With 4 bases clipped from V and 4 bases from J, the junction kept 11 bases outside the gene matches. The CDR3 has 16 residues. Germline lookup yields CDR1 LNHNV and CDR2 YYDKDF (reference sequence). The CDR3 protein is CATSIRPETGVYGYTF. The DNA for the CDR3 is TGTGCCACCAGCATCCGTCCCGAGACAGGGGTCTATGGCTACACCTTC.

DNA for the CDR3: TGCAGCGTCGGGACAGGGGGCACTGAAGCTTTCTTT. Amino acid sequence: CSVGTGGTEAFF. The chain employs TRBV29-1 and TRBJ1-1; 11 bases align to TRBD1. V lost 6 bases, J lost 4 bases, and 1 base stayed unmatched. CDR3 length: 12 residues. Germline V gene lookup returns CDR1 SQVTM and CDR2 ANQGSEA.

The V call is TRBV5-4, the J call TRBJ2-3; D possibly corresponds to TRBD2 (6 bases). Looked up from germline, CDR1 is SGHNT and CDR2 is YYREEE (reference sequence). CDR3 length: 13 amino acids. V was cut by 4 bases and J by 4 bases, with 10 bases left in between. The DNA for the CDR3 is TGTGCCAGCAGCCCAACTAGCTCAGATACGCAGTATTTT. This translates into CASSPTSSDTQYF.

The chain joins TRBV7-2 to TRBJ2-1, with D possibly matching TRBD2 (6 bases). The CDR3 is 13 residues long. V gave up 4 bases and J gave up 4 bases, with 8 bases separating them. Germline values: CDR1 SGHTA, CDR2 FQGNSA. The CDR3 bases are TGTGCCAGCAGCTGGAGGGAGTACAATGAGCAGTTCTTC. It encodes CASSWREYNEQFF.

The genes are TRBV6-5 and TRBJ1-2, with TRBD1 identical over 9 bases. The germline V gene encodes CDR1 MNHEY and CDR2 SVGAGI. The CDR3 covers 15 residues. V gave up 4 bases and J gave up 4 bases; unmatched junction bases: 7. The CDR3 sequence is CASSSRDRAVYGYTF. For the CDR3, the DNA is TGTGCCAGCAGTTCCCGGGACAGGGCGGTCTATGGCTACACCTTC.